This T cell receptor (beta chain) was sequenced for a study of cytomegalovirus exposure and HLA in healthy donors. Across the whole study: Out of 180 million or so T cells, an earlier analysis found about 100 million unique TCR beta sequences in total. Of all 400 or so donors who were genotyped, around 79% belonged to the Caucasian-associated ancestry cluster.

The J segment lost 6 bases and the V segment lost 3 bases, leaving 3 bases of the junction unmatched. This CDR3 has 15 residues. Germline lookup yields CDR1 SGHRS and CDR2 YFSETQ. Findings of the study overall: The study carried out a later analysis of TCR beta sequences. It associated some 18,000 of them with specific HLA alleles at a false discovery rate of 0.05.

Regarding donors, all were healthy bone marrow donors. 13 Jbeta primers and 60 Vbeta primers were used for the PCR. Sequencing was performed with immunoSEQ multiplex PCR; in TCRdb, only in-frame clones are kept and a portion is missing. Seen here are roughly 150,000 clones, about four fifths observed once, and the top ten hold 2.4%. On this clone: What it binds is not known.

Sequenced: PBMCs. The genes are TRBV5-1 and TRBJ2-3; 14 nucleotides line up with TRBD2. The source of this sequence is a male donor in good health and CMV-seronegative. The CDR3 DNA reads TGCGCCAGCAGCTGGGGACTAGCGGGAGAGGATACGCAGTATTTT. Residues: CASSWGLAGEDTQYF.